One and the same sample provided the 8 T cell receptor beta chains below, sequenced in a study of T cells after yellow fever vaccination. One entry per CDR3 protein results from TCRdb running MiXCR on the 5' RACE reads. Of about 220,000 distinct CDR3 sequences listed, under 3.5% are singletons. The material sequenced was CD4+ T cells sorted from PBMCs, taken 10 days after the yellow fever booster vaccination. Every receptor here comes from a man in his late teens or twenties who received the YFV17D yellow fever vaccine.

This clonotype was counted many times. CDR3 protein: CASSASRGVYGYTF. In DNA form, the CDR3 reads TGTGCCAGCAGCGCGAGTAGGGGGGTCTATGGCTACACCTTC. The chain has TRBV5-6 and TRBJ1-2; tentatively, D is TRBD1 (6 bases). The CDR3 is made up of 14 amino acids. Germline V gene lookup returns CDR1 SGHDT and CDR2 YYEEEE. V was trimmed by 4 bases and J by 4 bases, leaving 14 bases between them.

This clonotype was seen more than once but under ten times. The genes are TRBV2 and TRBJ2-5; unclear D gene. The V and J ends lost 10 bases and 5 bases respectively, with 17 bases between them. CDR1 is SNHLY, CDR2 FYNNEI, per germline. The CDR3 length is 13 residues. DNA for the CDR3: TGTGCCATCCATCGGTCCCAAGCGGAGACCCAGTACTTC. This codes for CAIHRSQAETQYF.

The rearrangement uses TRBV20-1 and TRBJ1-6; unclear D gene. V was clipped by 6 bases and J by 7 bases, with 22 bases between them. Germline V gives CDR1 DFQATT, CDR2 SNEGSKA (reference sequence). The CDR3 sequence is 16 residues long. The CDR3: CSAPEPMGARNSPLHF. CDR3 nucleotide sequence: TGCAGTGCCCCGGAACCCATGGGCGCGAGGAATTCACCCCTCCACTTT.

Note on this clonotype: Since a much larger clone is just one base distant, this may be a read error. This chain uses TRBV5-1 with TRBJ2-2; 10 nucleotides agree with TRBD2. This CDR3 contains 17 residues. In germline, CDR1 is SGHRS, CDR2 YFSETQ. The V segment lost 0 bases and the J segment 7 bases; nucleotides outside the gene matches: 9. The CDR3 nucleotides are TGCGCCAGCAGCTTGGAAGGACTAGCGGCGGGGGTCGGGGAGCTGTTTTTT. This sequence encodes CASSLEGLAAGVGELFF.

This chain connects TRBV20-1 to TRBJ2-3, with TRBD2 identical over 9 bases. V lost 3 bases, J lost 2 bases, and 3 bases stayed unmatched. CDR1 and CDR2 (germline): DFQATT, SNEGSKA (reference sequence). CDR3 size: 14 residues. CDR3 DNA sequence: TGCAGTGCTAGGCGGGGGGGCGACACAGATACGCAGTATTTT. This encodes CSARRGGDTDTQYF.

The rearrangement joins TRBV7-3 to TRBJ2-2; 8 positions match TRBD2. The trim removed 6 bases at V and 0 bases at J, leaving 6 bases unmatched. The CDR3 has 16 residues. The germline gives CDR1 SGHTA, CDR2 FQGTGA. The CDR3 nucleotides read TGTGCCAGCAGAAGGGCGGGGGGAACGAACACCGGGGAGCTGTTTTTT. This codes for CASRRAGGTNTGELFF.

This clonotype was seen only a few times. The J gene is TRBJ1-1, the V gene TRBV19; the D is unclear. Between the trimmed V and J ends, which lost 6 bases and 8 bases, there was a span of 13 bases. Germline CDR1 and CDR2: LNHDA and SQIVND (reference sequence). This CDR3 is 12 amino acids long. CDR3 protein: CASRYNGGEAFF. The CDR3 nucleotides read TGTGCCAGTAGGTACAACGGCGGGGAAGCTTTCTTT.

The chain is built from TRBV7-2 and TRBJ1-2, with 8 bases lining up with TRBD1. The CDR3 runs 15 residues. After removal of 1 base from V and 6 bases from J, the junction contained 7 bases not matched to a gene. Germline loops: CDR1 SGHTA, CDR2 FQGNSA. CDR3 nucleotide sequence: TGTGCCAGCAGCTTAGTATCCGGACAGGGCAATGGCTACACCTTC. It translates to CASSLVSGQGNGYTF.